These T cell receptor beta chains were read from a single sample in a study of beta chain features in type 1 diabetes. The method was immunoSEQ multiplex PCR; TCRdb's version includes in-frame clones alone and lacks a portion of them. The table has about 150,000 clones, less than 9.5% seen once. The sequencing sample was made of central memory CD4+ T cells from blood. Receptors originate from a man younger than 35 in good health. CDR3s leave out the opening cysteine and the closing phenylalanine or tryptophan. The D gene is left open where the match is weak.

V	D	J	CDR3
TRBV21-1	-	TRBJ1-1	ASSKAAGITEAF
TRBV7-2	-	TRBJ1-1	ASSLVGWGEAF
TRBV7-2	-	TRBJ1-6	ASSLGGGQGNSPLH
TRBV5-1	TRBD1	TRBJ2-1	ASSLAQGANEQF
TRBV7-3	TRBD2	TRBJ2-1	ASSLPSRLAGGNNEQF
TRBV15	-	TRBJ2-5	ATSRDTGETQY
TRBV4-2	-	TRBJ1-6	ASSQGSSYNSPLH
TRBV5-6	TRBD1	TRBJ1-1	ASSSGTGANTETF
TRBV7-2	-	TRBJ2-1	ASNLQPSREQF
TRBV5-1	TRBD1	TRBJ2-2	ASSIQGDTGELF
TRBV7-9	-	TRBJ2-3	ASSLGRVGDTQY
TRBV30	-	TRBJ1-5	AWKSKHNQPQH
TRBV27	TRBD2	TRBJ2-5	ASSLRAGGYQETQY
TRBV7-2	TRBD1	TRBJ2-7	ASSLRTGAYEQY
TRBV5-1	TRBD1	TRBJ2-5	ASSLTGVGQETQY
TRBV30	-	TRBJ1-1	AWSRLVGTEAF
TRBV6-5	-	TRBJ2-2	ASPTDSNTGELF
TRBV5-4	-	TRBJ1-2	ASSLDVGNYGYT
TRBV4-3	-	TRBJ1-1	ASSQPQENTEAF
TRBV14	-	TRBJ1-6	ASSQVRVAGSPLH
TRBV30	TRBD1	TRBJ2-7	AWRNPRPGQGSKSYEQY
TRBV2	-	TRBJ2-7	ASSSGMGRTYEQY
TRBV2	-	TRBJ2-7	ASSTQASYEQY
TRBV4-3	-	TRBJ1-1	ASSQVGGQMNTEAF
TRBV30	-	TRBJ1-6	AWSRDTYNSPLH
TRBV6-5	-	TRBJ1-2	ASSYSPQGGGGYT
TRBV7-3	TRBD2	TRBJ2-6	ASSLSRVAGAGANVLT
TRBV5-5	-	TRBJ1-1	ASSFFTEAF
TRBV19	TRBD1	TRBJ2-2	ASIRQGNTGELF
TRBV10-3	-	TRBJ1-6	ATASGVGSPLH
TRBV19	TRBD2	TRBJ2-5	ASGTSGGAAETQY
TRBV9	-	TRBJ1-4	ASSVDPTGIEKLF
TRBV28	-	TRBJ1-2	ASRSSGTRYGYT
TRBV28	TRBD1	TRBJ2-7	ASSWSGTVINEQY
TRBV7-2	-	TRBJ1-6	ASSWGFNSPLH
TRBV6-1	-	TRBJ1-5	ASSDRRVYRPQH
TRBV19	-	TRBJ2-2	ASRVGLNTGELF
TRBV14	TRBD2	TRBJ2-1	ASSQDLLAALNEQF
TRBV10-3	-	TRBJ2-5	AISRDTKETQY
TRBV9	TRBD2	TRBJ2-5	ASSPRLGLVGETQY
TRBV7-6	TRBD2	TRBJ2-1	ASSALGTSGTVNEQF
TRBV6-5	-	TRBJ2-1	ASTSTQGNEQF
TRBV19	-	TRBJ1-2	ASSIGRETKAYT
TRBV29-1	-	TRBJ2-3	SVRTDLTDTQY
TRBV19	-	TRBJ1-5	ASSIDQQVRQPQH
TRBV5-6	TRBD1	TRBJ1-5	ASSQRQGDHQPQH
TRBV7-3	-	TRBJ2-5	ASSLSGTDQETQY
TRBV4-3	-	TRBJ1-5	ASSQDLWTTGTNQPQH
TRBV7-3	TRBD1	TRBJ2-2	ASSQYSGQGSLGELF
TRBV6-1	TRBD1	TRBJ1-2	ASTRGDRRNS
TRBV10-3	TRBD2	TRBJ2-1	AISEPTSGRINEQF